The 8 T cell receptor beta chains reported below all come from one sample, sequenced in a study of CDR3 diversity in severe acne. TCRdb recomputed calls from the PCR reads with MiXCR, one row per CDR3 protein. The sample contains more than 70,000 distinct CDR3 sequences, 48% of which appear only once. Sequenced input: blood. These receptor sequences come from a male donor in good health, serving as a control.

The rearrangement uses TRBV10-3 and TRBJ1-2, with 8 bases fitting TRBD1. Germline V gene lookup returns CDR1 ENHRY and CDR2 SYGVKD. The CDR3 extends over 15 amino acids. The ends lost 2 bases at V and 6 bases at J; junction bases unmatched: 8. The CDR3: CAISETGQGLHGYTF. In DNA, the CDR3 is TGTGCCATCAGTGAGACTGGACAGGGCCTTCATGGCTACACCTTC.

The J gene is TRBJ2-5, the V gene TRBV2; 9 positions agree with TRBD1. V shed 8 bases and J 5 bases; nucleotides not matched to a gene: 6. This CDR3 has 13 amino acids. Germline V CDR1 and CDR2: SNHLY, FYNNEI. CDR3 in DNA: TGTGCCAGCTCCCCTGGACAGGGGGAGACCCAGTACTTC. This encodes CASSPGQGETQYF. Based on the CDR3 plus reference TRBV2 and TRBJ2-5, the full variable domain is EPEVTQTPSHQVTQMGQEVILRCVPISNHLYFYWYRQILGQKVEFLVSFYNNEISEKSEIFDDQFSVERPDGSNFTLKIRSTKLEDSAMYFCASSPGQGETQYFGPGTRLLVL.

This chain uses TRBV6-4 with TRBJ2-1; TRBD2 matches 15 bases. The CDR3 runs 17 residues. CDR1 is MRHNA, CDR2 SNTAGT, per germline. V lost 0 bases and J lost 7; bases outside the gene matches: 4. The CDR3 sequence is CASSDSGTSGGPNEQFF. CDR3 sequence (DNA): TGTGCCAGCAGTGACTCGGGGACTAGCGGGGGGCCGAATGAGCAGTTCTTC.

The chain carries TRBV20-1 and TRBJ1-6; possibly TRBD1 for D (6 bases). Trimming left V 0 bases short and J 5 bases short, with 11 bases between. The CDR3 consists of 15 residues. The germline V gene encodes CDR1 DFQATT and CDR2 SNEGSKA (reference sequence). The CDR3 reads CSARDGGANNSPLHF. CDR3 sequence (DNA): TGCAGTGCTAGAGATGGGGGGGCTAATAATTCACCCCTCCACTTT.

This chain connects TRBV9 to TRBJ2-5; 7 nucleotides line up with TRBD2. The CDR3 has 15 residues. The J segment lost 5 bases and the V segment lost 3 bases, leaving 10 bases of the junction unmatched. Germline V lookup: CDR1 SGDLS, CDR2 YYNGEE. This chain's CDR3 is CASSEGSGMWETQYF. CDR3 nucleotide sequence: TGTGCCAGCAGCGAGGGAAGCGGGATGTGGGAGACCCAGTACTTC. Using reference TRBV9 and TRBJ2-5 for the parts outside the CDR3, the full variable domain is DSGVTQTPKHLITATGQRVTLRCSPRSGDLSVYWYQQSLDQGLQFLIQYYNGEERAKGNILERFSAQQFPDLHSELNLSSLELGDSALYFCASSEGSGMWETQYFGPGTRLLVL.

Note on this clonotype: It is unclear where the CDR3 begins or ends on the DNA, so no DNA is shown, and the CDR3 is as TCRdb lists it. The V call is TRBV6-5, the J call TRBJ2-5. The length of the CDR3 is 21 amino acids, counting both ends. Germline values: CDR1 MNHEY, CDR2 SVGAGI. CDR3 region: CASSYEQTIEKLFFGSGTQYF.

The rearrangement links TRBV10-3 to TRBJ2-7; TRBD1 matches 9 bases. The CDR3 is 15 residues long. The V gene's germline CDR1 is ENHRY and CDR2 SYGVKD. Losses at the gene ends were 10 bases for V and 4 bases for J; bases not matched to a gene: 14. The CDR3 reads CASRKPGTGNYEQYF. In nucleotides, the CDR3 is TGTGCCAGCAGGAAGCCCGGGACAGGGAATTACGAGCAGTACTTC.

The chain uses TRBV19 and TRBJ2-7, with TRBD2 matching 8 bases. Germline-derived CDR1 and CDR2 are LNHDA and SQIVND (reference sequence). The CDR3 extends over 13 amino acids. The J segment lost 6 bases and the V segment lost 3 bases, leaving 4 bases of the junction unmatched. CDR3 DNA sequence: TGTGCCAGTAGTATCGGGGCGGGGGGCGAGCAGTACTTC. Protein: CASSIGAGGEQYF.